Below, 8 T cell receptor beta chains from the same sample are listed, as sequenced in a study of regulatory T cells in long-lasting Graves disease. Described time point: newly diagnosed GD, antithyroid drugs for less than 3 months. Extracted RNA from PBMCs served as the source of the TCR library. The TCR beta library used iRepertoire HTBI primers with Arm-PCR amplification of CDR3. TCRdb analysed the multiplex PCR reads with MiXCR anew, one entry per CDR3 protein. The sample consists of almost 450,000 distinct CDR3 sequences, about 16% of them appearing once. The sample was also linked to a second study, of T cells in Graves' hyperthyroidism and ophthalmopathy.

Source: peripheral blood mononuclear cells (PBMCs), taken at new diagnosis, from a patient treated with antithyroid drugs. These receptors were collected from a woman aged 25 to 39 with Graves disease.

V is TRBV6-2 or TRBV6-3 and J is TRBJ1-5; D call uncertain. The CDR3 extends over 14 amino acids. V lost 5 bases and J lost 6, with 14 bases in between. The germline CDR1 and CDR2 sequences are MNHEY and SVGEGT. The CDR3 sequence: CASSPDTNSQPQHF. In DNA, the CDR3 is TGTGCCAGCAGTCCAGACACGAACAGTCAGCCCCAGCATTTT.

On this clonotype itself: One base separates it from a far larger clone, so it is likely a read error. CDR3 protein: CASSQDSGMRQYF. In DNA form, the CDR3 reads TGTGCCAGCAGCCAAGACTCGGGGATGAGGCAGTATTTT. The gene calls are TRBV27 and TRBJ2-3; tentatively, D is TRBD2 (5 bases). From germline, CDR1 is MNHEY and CDR2 SMNVEV (reference sequence). The CDR3 consists of 13 residues. V was pared by 6 bases and J by 11 bases, with 18 bases between.

Comments on this clonotype: Being one base from a much bigger clone, this may be a read error. The rearrangement uses TRBV11-2 and TRBJ2-1; D uncertain. In germline, CDR1 is SGHAT, CDR2 FQNNGV. Between the trimmed V and J ends, which lost 5 bases and 8 bases, there was a span of 13 bases. The CDR3 consists of 13 residues. CDR3 loop: CASSPPVGDEQFF. DNA for the CDR3: TGTGCCAGCAGCCCCCCCGTTGGCGATGAGCAGTTCTTC.

This clonotype has ten or more counts. The chain employs TRBV7-8 and TRBJ1-5; D not resolved. This CDR3 has 15 residues. V lost 7 bases, J lost 0 bases, and 13 bases lay in between. Germline CDR1 is SGHVS and CDR2 is FQNEAQ. The DNA for the CDR3 is TGTGCCAGCACCCGCTACGGGGATAGCAATCAGCCCCAGCATTTT. This codes for CASTRYGDSNQPQHF.

The chain links TRBV7-2 to TRBJ1-5, with a tentative D call TRBD1 (6 bases). The CDR3 is 17 amino acids. The germline V gene encodes CDR1 SGHTA and CDR2 FQGNSA. Trimming shortened V by 2 bases and J by 9 bases, and 23 bases separated the two germline ends. This CDR3 reads CASSLRGAESGEWPQHF. The CDR3 DNA reads as TGTGCCAGCAGCTTAAGGGGGGCCGAGTCGGGGGAGTGGCCCCAGCATTTT.

Points on this clonotype: The likely explanation is a read error, given a far larger clone one base away. The gene calls are TRBV18 and TRBJ2-3; weak D call: TRBD2 (7 bases). The DNA end lines up better with TRBJ2-1; the J call may be wrong. The germline CDR1 and CDR2 sequences are KGHSH and LQKENI. The CDR3 is made up of 15 amino acids. CDR3 region: CASSPGPSGDNGQFF. The CDR3 DNA reads TGTGCCAGCTCGCCCGGGCCAAGCGGGGACAATGGGCAGTTCTTC.

The J gene is TRBJ2-7, the V gene TRBV15; maybe TRBD2 (6 bases). The V end lost 3 bases, the J end lost 6 bases, and 12 bases lay between the germline ends. Germline-derived CDR1 and CDR2 are LNHNV and YYDKDF (reference sequence). The CDR3 consists of 13 residues. In DNA, the CDR3 is TGTGCCACCAGCAGGGCGAATAGCGGCGAGCAGTACTTC. Amino acid sequence: CATSRANSGEQYF.

In its sample, this clonotype was seen many times. The genes are TRBV18 and TRBJ2-1; 10 positions match TRBD2. V shed 1 base, J shed 4 bases, and the junction held 10 bases outside the gene matches. The CDR3 consists of 18 residues. Germline CDR1 and CDR2: KGHSH and LQKENI. The CDR3 loop reads CASSPQASGSSGYNEQFF. The DNA for the CDR3 is TGTGCCAGCTCACCACAGGCTAGCGGGAGCTCAGGGTACAATGAGCAGTTCTTC.